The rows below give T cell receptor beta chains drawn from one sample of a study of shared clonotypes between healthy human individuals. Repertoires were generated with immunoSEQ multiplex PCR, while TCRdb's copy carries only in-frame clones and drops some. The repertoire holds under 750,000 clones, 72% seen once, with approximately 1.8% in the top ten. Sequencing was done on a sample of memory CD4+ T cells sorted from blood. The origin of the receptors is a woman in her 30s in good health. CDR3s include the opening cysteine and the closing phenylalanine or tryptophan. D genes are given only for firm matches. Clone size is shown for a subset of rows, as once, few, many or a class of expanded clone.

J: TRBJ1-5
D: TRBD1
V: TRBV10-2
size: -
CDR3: CASSGTGGQPQHF
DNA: TGCGCCAGCAGTGGGACAGGGGGCCAGCCCCAGCATTTT

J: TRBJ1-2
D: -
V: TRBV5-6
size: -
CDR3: CASSYRAGYTF
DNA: TGTGCCAGCAGCTACAGGGCTGGCTACACCTTC

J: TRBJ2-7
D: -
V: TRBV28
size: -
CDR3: CASSLSGTYEQYF
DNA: TGTGCCAGCAGTTTGTCCGGGACCTACGAGCAGTACTTC

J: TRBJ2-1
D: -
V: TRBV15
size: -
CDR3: CATSRLDGAARREQFF
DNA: TGTGCCACCAGCCGACTGGACGGGGCCGCCCGTAGGGAGCAGTTCTTC

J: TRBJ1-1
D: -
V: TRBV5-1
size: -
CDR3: CASSFVLNTEAFF
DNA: TGCGCCAGCAGCTTCGTCCTGAACACTGAAGCTTTCTTT

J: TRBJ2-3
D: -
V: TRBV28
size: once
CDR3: CASKAGPIGATQYF
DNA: TGTGCCAGCAAGGCAGGGCCGATAGGCGCTACGCAGTATTTT

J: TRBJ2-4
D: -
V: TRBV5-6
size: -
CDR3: CASSFSGAKNIQYF
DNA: TGTGCCAGCAGCTTCAGTGGCGCCAAAAACATTCAGTACTTC

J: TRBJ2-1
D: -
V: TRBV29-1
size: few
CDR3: CSVRLRQYNEQFF
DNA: TGCAGCGTCCGACTTCGCCAGTACAATGAGCAGTTCTTC

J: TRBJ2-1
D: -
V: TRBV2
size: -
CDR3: CASSGRWQGFNEQFF
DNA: TGTGCCAGCAGTGGAAGGTGGCAGGGATTCAATGAGCAGTTCTTC

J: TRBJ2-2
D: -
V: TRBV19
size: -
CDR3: CASSLKDPGELFF
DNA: TGTGCCAGTAGTCTTAAGGATCCCGGGGAGCTGTTTTTT

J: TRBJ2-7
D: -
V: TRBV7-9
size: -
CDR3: CASSLGGGYEQYF
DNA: TGTGCCAGCAGCTTAGGAGGCGGGTACGAGCAGTACTTC

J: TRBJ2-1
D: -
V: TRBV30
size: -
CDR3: CAWSVLLQGYNEQFF
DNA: TGTGCCTGGAGTGTACTGCTACAGGGCTACAATGAGCAGTTCTTC

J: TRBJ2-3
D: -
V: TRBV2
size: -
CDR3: CASSAGGPFTDTQYF
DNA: TGTGCCAGCAGTGCAGGTGGCCCATTCACAGATACGCAGTATTTT

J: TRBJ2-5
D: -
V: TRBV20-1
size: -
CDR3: CSARRETQYF
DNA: TGCAGTGCTAGGAGAGAGACCCAGTACTTC

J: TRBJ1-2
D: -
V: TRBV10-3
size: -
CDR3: CAIRDRGNYGYTF
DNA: TGTGCCATCAGAGATAGAGGTAACTATGGCTACACCTTC

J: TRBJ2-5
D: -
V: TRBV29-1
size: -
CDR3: CSVENLSPGLETQYF
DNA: TGCAGCGTTGAGAACTTATCGCCGGGACTAGAGACCCAGTACTTC

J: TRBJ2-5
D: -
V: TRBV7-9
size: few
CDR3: CASSSLTRETQYF
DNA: TGTGCCAGCAGCTCACTTACTAGAGAGACCCAGTACTTC

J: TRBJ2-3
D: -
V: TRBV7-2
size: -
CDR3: CASSYDRPTQYF
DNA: TGTGCCAGCAGCTACGACAGGCCTACGCAGTATTTT

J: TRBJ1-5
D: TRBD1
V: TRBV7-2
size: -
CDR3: CASSGQGDQPQHF
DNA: TGTGCCAGCAGCGGTCAGGGGGATCAGCCCCAGCATTTT

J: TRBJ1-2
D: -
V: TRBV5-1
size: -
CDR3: CASTVVQVYGYTF
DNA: TGCGCCAGCACCGTGGTGCAGGTCTATGGCTACACCTTC

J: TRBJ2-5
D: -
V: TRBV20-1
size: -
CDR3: CSSLGETQYF
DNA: TGCAGTAGTCTGGGAGAGACCCAGTACTTC

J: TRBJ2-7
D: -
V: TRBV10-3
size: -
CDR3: CAIRGRESYEQYF
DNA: TGTGCCATCAGAGGACGGGAATCCTACGAGCAGTACTTC

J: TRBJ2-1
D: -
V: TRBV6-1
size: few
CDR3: CASRGLLDVAEQFF
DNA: TGTGCCAGCAGAGGACTACTAGATGTCGCTGAGCAGTTCTTC

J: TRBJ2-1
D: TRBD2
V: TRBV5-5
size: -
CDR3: CASSLASGRVVSEFF
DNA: TGTGCCAGCAGCTTGGCTAGCGGGAGGGTTGTTTCGGAGTTCTTC

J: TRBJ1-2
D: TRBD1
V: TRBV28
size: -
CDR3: CASTSGQDYGYTF
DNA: TGTGCCAGCACCTCGGGACAGGACTATGGCTACACCTTC

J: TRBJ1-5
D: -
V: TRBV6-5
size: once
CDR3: CASSYDNRGNQPQHF
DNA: TGTGCCAGCAGTTATGACAACAGGGGCAATCAGCCCCAGCATTTT

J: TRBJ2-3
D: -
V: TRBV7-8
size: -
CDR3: CASSFLGSSPTDTQYF
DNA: TGTGCCAGCAGCTTCCTTGGGAGTTCACCCACAGATACGCAGTATTTT